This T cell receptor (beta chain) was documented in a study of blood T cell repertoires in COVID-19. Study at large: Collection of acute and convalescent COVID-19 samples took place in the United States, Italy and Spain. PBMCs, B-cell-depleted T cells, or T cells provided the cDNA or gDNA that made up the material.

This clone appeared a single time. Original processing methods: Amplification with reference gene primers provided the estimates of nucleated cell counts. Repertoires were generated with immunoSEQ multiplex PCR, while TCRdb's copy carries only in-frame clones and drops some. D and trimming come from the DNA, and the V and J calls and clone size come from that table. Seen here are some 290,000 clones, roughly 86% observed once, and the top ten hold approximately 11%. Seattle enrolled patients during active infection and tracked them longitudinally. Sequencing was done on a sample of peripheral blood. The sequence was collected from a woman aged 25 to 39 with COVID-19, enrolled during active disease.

The CDR3 loop is CSVVLANYEQYF. The DNA of the CDR3 is TGCAGCGTTGTACTAGCGAACTACGAGCAGTACTTC. V gene TRBV29-1 combines with J gene TRBJ2-7; 7 bases agree with TRBD2. CDR1 SQVTM and CDR2 ANQGSEA come from the germline V gene. This CDR3 comprises 12 residues. V lost 4 bases to trimming and J lost 3 bases; unmatched junction nucleotides: 3.